What follows are 13 T cell receptor beta chains derived from one specimen sequenced in a study of blood T cell repertoires in COVID-19. The table came from immunoSEQ multiplex PCR; TCRdb's copy has only in-frame clones and leaves some out. Here the sample spans tens of thousands of clones, 76% being singletons. The specimen sequenced was peripheral blood. The receptor set was obtained from a woman of 80 years or more with acute or convalescent COVID-19.

This clone was recorded a few times. The chain employs TRBV18 and TRBJ2-7; possible D gene TRBD1, 6 bases. Germline assignment: CDR1 KGHSH and CDR2 LQKENI. Trimming left V 6 bases short and J 1 base short, with 13 bases between. This CDR3 contains 14 residues. The CDR3 DNA is TGTGCCAGCTCGTCAGACAGGAGGTCCTACGAGCAGTACTTC. It codes for CASSSDRRSYEQYF.

This clone came up once. This chain connects TRBV19 to TRBJ2-1, with TRBD2 matching over 14 bases. V shed 6 bases and J 7 bases; nucleotides not matched to a gene: 8. The CDR3 totals 16 residues. Germline loops: CDR1 LNHDA, CDR2 SQIVND (reference sequence). The CDR3 loop reads CASRSPGTSGSNEQFF. CDR3 sequence (DNA): TGTGCCAGTAGGTCACCCGGGACTAGCGGGAGTAATGAGCAGTTCTTC.

The CDR3 DNA reads TGCGCCAGCAGCACGGACAGGAGGGAGACCCAGTACTTC. This sequence encodes CASSTDRRETQYF. The genes are TRBV5-1 and TRBJ2-5; TRBD1 matches at 7 bases. V was clipped by 4 bases and J by 5 bases; unmatched bases: 5. This CDR3 spans 13 amino acids. The germline CDR1 and CDR2 sequences are SGHRS and YFSETQ. Together with reference TRBV5-1 and TRBJ2-5, the CDR3 gives the full variable domain: KAGVTQTPRYLIKTRGQQVTLSCSPISGHRSVSWYQQTPGQGLQFLFEYFSETQRNKGNFPGRFSGRQFSNSRSEMNVSTLELGDSALYLCASSTDRRETQYFGPGTRLLVL.

This rearrangement joins TRBV3-1 (or the pseudogene TRBV3-2) to TRBJ1-5; the D is unclear. V dropped 6 bases and J dropped 3 bases, with 6 bases sitting between them. The V gene's germline CDR1 is LGHDT and CDR2 YNNKEL (reference sequence). The CDR3 consists of 12 residues. The CDR3 coding sequence is TGTGCCAGCAGTCAGAACAATCAGCCCCAGCATTTT. Residues: CASSQNNQPQHF.

This clone has just one count. This sequence joins TRBV6-2 or TRBV6-3 and TRBJ2-5; 8 bases line up with TRBD2. V trimming: 6 bases; J trimming: 4 bases; junction bases outside the gene matches: 10. There are 15 residues in the CDR3. Per germline, CDR1 MNHEY and CDR2 SVGEGT. The DNA for the CDR3 is TGTGCCAGCAGCCCCGAAGGGACTAGACGAGAGACCCAGTACTTC. Protein: CASSPEGTRRETQYF.

The chain joins TRBV4-1 to TRBJ2-5; 10 bases are shared with TRBD2. The CDR3 length is 17 residues. Per germline, CDR1 MGHRA and CDR2 YSYEKL. The V segment lost 4 bases and the J segment 3 bases; nucleotides outside the gene matches: 11. The CDR3 loop reads CASSRVYRTSGKETQYF. The CDR3 region has the DNA TGCGCCAGCAGCCGCGTCTATCGGACTAGCGGTAAAGAGACCCAGTACTTC.

The gene calls are TRBV4-2 and TRBJ2-1, with a tentative D call TRBD2 (5 bases). This CDR3 region has 12 residues. Germline assignment: CDR1 LGHNA and CDR2 YNFKEQ. V lost 6 bases, J lost 10 bases, and 13 bases lay in between. CDR3 sequence (DNA): TGTGCCAGCAGTCATAGCGCGTCAGAGCAGTTCTTC. Protein sequence: CASSHSASEQFF.

V is TRBV11-2 and J is TRBJ1-2; no reliable D call. The V gene lost 3 bases and the J gene lost 8 bases, with 7 bases spanning the gap. Germline lookup yields CDR1 SGHAT and CDR2 FQNNGV. This CDR3 region has 11 residues. The CDR3 loop reads CASSFRAGYTF. The DNA for the CDR3 is TGTGCCAGCAGCTTTCGTGCGGGCTACACCTTC.

The chain combines TRBV2 with TRBJ2-7; possible D gene TRBD1, 6 bases. V lost 5 bases and J 6 bases, leaving 23 bases between the germline ends. Germline-derived CDR1 and CDR2 are SNHLY and FYNNEI. The CDR3 runs 16 residues. The CDR3 spells CASSLTQGLGGTEQYF. In DNA form, the CDR3 reads TGTGCCAGCAGTCTCACTCAGGGTTTAGGGGGTACCGAGCAGTACTTC.

The chain couples TRBV28 to TRBJ2-5; 7 nucleotides line up with TRBD1. Germline assignment: CDR1 MDHEN and CDR2 SYDVKM. This CDR3 region has 14 residues. The J segment lost 0 bases and the V segment lost 8 bases, leaving 6 bases of the junction unmatched. CDR3 region: CASFLDRDQETQYF. CDR3 DNA sequence: TGTGCCAGCTTTTTAGACAGGGACCAAGAGACCCAGTACTTC.

This chain uses TRBV6-5 with TRBJ1-1; D is uncertain. This CDR3 contains 15 residues. The germline V and J ends were trimmed by 1 base and 1 base, with 10 bases remaining between them. Germline CDR1 MNHEY, CDR2 SVGAGI. CDR3 loop: CASSYFSGKNTEAFF. As DNA, the CDR3 is TGTGCCAGCAGTTACTTCTCGGGGAAGAACACTGAAGCTTTCTTT.

The rearrangement uses TRBV6-2 or TRBV6-3 and TRBJ1-1; perhaps TRBD1 as D (5 bases). The CDR3 contains 14 residues. V lost 2 bases to trimming and J lost 5 bases, with 12 bases between them. CDR1 MNHEY and CDR2 SVGEGT come from the germline V gene. The CDR3 reads CASSYPLEGTEAFF. DNA of the CDR3: TGTGCCAGCAGTTACCCCTTGGAGGGGACTGAAGCTTTCTTT.

J is TRBJ2-6 and V is TRBV6-4; D may be TRBD1 (6 bases). Trimming removed 6 bases at V and 0 bases at J, with 15 bases between. CDR1 and CDR2 (germline): MRHNA, SNTAGT. This CDR3 contains 17 residues. The CDR3 DNA reads TGTGCCAGCAGCCGCAGACAGGCAATCTCTGGGGCCAACGTCCTGACTTTC. It is translated as CASSRRQAISGANVLTF.